These T cell receptor beta chains were read from a single sample in a study of cytomegalovirus exposure and HLA in healthy donors. Only in-frame clones appear in the TCRdb table, and some are missing; sequencing was by immunoSEQ multiplex PCR. Among about 110,000 clones listed, around four fifths were seen once. Specimen: PBMCs. The origin of the receptors is a young man in good health and CMV-seropositive. Both conserved end residues are part of each CDR3. Fields, in order: V gene, D gene, clone size, J gene, CDR3 DNA, CDR3 protein. A D gene is named only where the DNA matches it firmly. Not all rows give a size; the values are once, few, many and, for expanded clones, a class.

V gene: TRBV4-3; D gene: NA; clone size: NA; J gene: TRBJ2-7; CDR3 DNA: TGCGCCAGCAGCCAAGGTGGCGGGGACTACGAGCAGTACTTC; CDR3 protein: CASSQGGGDYEQYF
V gene: TRBV5-1; D gene: NA; clone size: NA; J gene: TRBJ2-2; CDR3 DNA: TGCGCCAGCAGCTTGGCCCACAGGGAAGGGTACACCGGGGAGCTGTTTTTT; CDR3 protein: CASSLAHREGYTGELFF
V gene: TRBV19; D gene: NA; clone size: NA; J gene: TRBJ1-3; CDR3 DNA: TGTGCCACCGGAGGGATCTCCGGAAACACCATATATTTT; CDR3 protein: CATGGISGNTIYF
V gene: TRBV27; D gene: NA; clone size: once; J gene: TRBJ1-4; CDR3 DNA: TGTGCCAGCAGTTTATCTTTGGCCGTCGGGAAGGGAGGAAAACTGTTTTTT; CDR3 protein: CASSLSLAVGKGGKLFF
V gene: TRBV25-1; D gene: TRBD1; clone size: NA; J gene: TRBJ1-1; CDR3 DNA: TGTGCCAGCAGTCTTCGACAGGGGGAAGCTTTCTTT; CDR3 protein: CASSLRQGEAFF
V gene: TRBV2; D gene: TRBD2; clone size: once; J gene: TRBJ2-7; CDR3 DNA: TGTGCCAGCAGGGGGAGTGGCGGGGGGGCCTACGAGCAGTACTTC; CDR3 protein: CASRGSGGGAYEQYF
V gene: TRBV2; D gene: NA; clone size: NA; J gene: TRBJ1-6; CDR3 DNA: TGTGCCAGCAGGCGGGCTAATTCACCCCTCCACTTT; CDR3 protein: CASRRANSPLHF
V gene: TRBV7-2; D gene: NA; clone size: NA; J gene: TRBJ2-5; CDR3 DNA: TGTGCCAGCAGCTATACGAGGGTTCAAGAGACCCAGTACTTC; CDR3 protein: CASSYTRVQETQYF
V gene: TRBV18; D gene: NA; clone size: NA; J gene: TRBJ2-2; CDR3 DNA: TGTGCCAGCTCACCTCTCTTCCGGAGCAGCGGGGAGCTGTTTTTT; CDR3 protein: CASSPLFRSSGELFF
V gene: TRBV19; D gene: NA; clone size: NA; J gene: TRBJ2-7; CDR3 DNA: TGTGCCAGTAGTATGGGGCTCAGGGGCGAGCAGTACTTC; CDR3 protein: CASSMGLRGEQYF
V gene: TRBV27; D gene: TRBD1; clone size: NA; J gene: TRBJ1-5; CDR3 DNA: TGTGCCAGCAGTTCCACTATGACAGGGCTACGGCGCAATCAGCCCCAGCATTTT; CDR3 protein: CASSSTMTGLRRNQPQHF
V gene: TRBV5-6; D gene: TRBD2; clone size: once; J gene: TRBJ2-2; CDR3 DNA: TGTGCCAGCAGCTTGGGTAGCGGGGGCTTAACCGGGGAGCTGTTTTTT; CDR3 protein: CASSLGSGGLTGELFF